Each of the 29 T cell receptor beta chains below was sequenced from the same sample in a study of cytomegalovirus exposure and HLA in healthy donors. The PCR contained 60 Vbeta and 13 Jbeta primers. Data came from immunoSEQ multiplex PCR; TCRdb stores just in-frame clones and leaves some out. Of about 160,000 clones listed, over 60% are singletons. The sequenced material came from PBMCs. The receptors were sampled from a woman aged 45-59 years in good health and CMV-seropositive.

The chain uses TRBV6-5 and TRBJ2-1; 10 positions agree with TRBD2. Germline trimming cut 7 bases from V and 7 bases from J; bases unmatched to any gene: 10. The germline V gene has CDR1 MNHEY and CDR2 SVGAGI. The CDR3 spans 15 residues. The CDR3 reads CASKLAGGVRNEQFF. The CDR3 nucleotides are TGTGCCAGCAAGTTAGCGGGAGGTGTTCGTAATGAGCAGTTCTTC.

This clone was seen a handful of times. The gene calls are TRBV28 and TRBJ2-7; TRBD2 matches at 15 bases. CDR3 length: 16 amino acids. The germline V gene has CDR1 MDHEN and CDR2 SYDVKM. The J segment lost 9 bases and the V segment lost 6 bases, leaving 12 bases of the junction unmatched. In DNA form, the CDR3 reads TGTGCCAGCAGGCCTACGGGGACTAGCGGGGGGCTGCTGCAGTACTTC. This sequence encodes CASRPTGTSGGLLQYF.

The gene calls are TRBV19 and TRBJ1-5; TRBD1 is a possible D gene (5 bases). The CDR3 has 15 amino acids. CDR1 is LNHDA, CDR2 SQIVND, per germline (reference sequence). Trimming pared 6 bases from V and 0 bases from J, leaving 12 bases between. This chain's CDR3 is CASRKGAHSNQPQHF. CDR3 coding DNA: TGTGCCAGTAGAAAAGGGGCACATAGCAATCAGCCCCAGCATTTT.

The V gene is TRBV30, the J gene TRBJ2-7; 7 positions match TRBD1. The CDR3 spans 13 residues. J lost 2 bases, V lost 0 bases, and 1 base had no gene match. Germline assignment: CDR1 GTSNPN and CDR2 SVGIG (reference sequence). This chain's CDR3 is CAWSVRGPYEQYF. CDR3 nucleotide sequence: TGTGCCTGGAGTGTTAGGGGGCCCTACGAGCAGTACTTC.

Only a few counts were recorded for this clone. The chain links TRBV5-1 to TRBJ2-3; maybe TRBD2 (6 bases). Germline CDR1 is SGHRS and CDR2 is YFSETQ. The V end lost 0 bases, the J end lost 1 base, and 9 bases lay between the germline ends. There are 15 residues in the CDR3. The CDR3 bases are TGCGCCAGCAGCTTGGCGGGCGGGGGCACAGATACGCAGTATTTT. It specifies CASSLAGGGTDTQYF.

The V call is TRBV19, the J call TRBJ2-7; 8 nucleotides align to TRBD1. This CDR3 comprises 15 residues. V lost 5 bases to trimming and J lost 0 bases; unmatched junction nucleotides: 6. CDR1 LNHDA and CDR2 SQIVND come from the germline V gene (reference sequence). CDR3 sequence (DNA): TGTGCCAGTAGTCGTGAGGGACAGGCCTCCTACGAGCAGTACTTC. Translation gives CASSREGQASYEQYF.

On this clone itself: Germline is not matched at one junction end, which may reflect a read error. The chain is built from TRBV7-7 and TRBJ2-5, with 9 bases aligning to TRBD2. The germline V gene has CDR1 SSHAT and CDR2 FNYEAQ (reference sequence). This CDR3 contains 17 residues. DNA for the CDR3: TGTGCTAGCAGCGCGAATACAGGGACTAGCAGATCGGAGACCCAGTACTTC. Its protein product is CASSANTGTSRSETQYF.

This clone was seen just once. V is TRBV13 and J is TRBJ1-2, with D unresolved. The germline V and J ends were trimmed by 3 bases and 4 bases, with 15 bases remaining between them. Germline V lookup: CDR1 PRHDT, CDR2 FYEKMQ (reference sequence). CDR3 length: 15 amino acids. The CDR3 bases are TGTGCCAGCAGCTTTCGGGGAAACGGTAGCTATGGCTACACCTTC. It yields the protein CASSFRGNGSYGYTF.

The V gene is TRBV6-5, the J gene TRBJ1-2; no clear D. Per the germline V gene, CDR1 is MNHEY and CDR2 is SVGAGI. Trimming stripped 0 bases from V and 6 bases from J, with 8 bases between. The CDR3 spans 13 residues. The CDR3 DNA reads TGTGCCAGCAGTTACTCAGGGAGAGATGGCTACACCTTC. Encoded protein: CASSYSGRDGYTF.

This clone was found once. The V gene is TRBV7-2, the J gene TRBJ2-2, with 9 positions matching TRBD2. The CDR3 totals 16 residues. V was pared by 6 bases and J by 2 bases, with 7 bases of the junction left unmatched. Germline V CDR1 and CDR2: SGHTA, FQGNSA. The chain's CDR3 is CASRLTSGYNTGELFF. The CDR3 nucleotides read TGTGCCAGCAGACTAACTAGCGGGTATAACACCGGGGAGCTGTTTTTT.

The V and J genes are TRBV19 and TRBJ1-2; TRBD1 agrees at 8 bases. The germline CDR1 and CDR2 sequences are LNHDA and SQIVND (reference sequence). V trimming: 4 bases; J trimming: 4 bases; junction bases outside the gene matches: 5. This CDR3 comprises 14 residues. The CDR3 spells CASSTGQVFYGYTF. For the CDR3, the DNA is TGTGCCAGTAGTACGGGACAGGTATTCTATGGCTACACCTTC. Together with reference TRBV19 and TRBJ1-2, the CDR3 gives the full variable domain: DGGITQSPKYLFRKEGQNVTLSCEQNLNHDAMYWYRQDPGQGLRLIYYSQIVNDFQKGDIAEGYSVSREKKESFPLTVTSAQKNPTAFYLCASSTGQVFYGYTFGSGTRLTVV.

This chain joins TRBV6-5 and TRBJ2-7; 11 positions agree with TRBD2. The CDR3 has 16 residues. CDR1 and CDR2 (germline): MNHEY, SVGAGI. The junction had 7 bases not matched to a gene; V was cut back by 0 bases and J by 6 bases. CDR3 sequence (DNA): TGTGCCAGCAGTTACTCAATAGCGGGAGGGCGGCTCGAGCAGTACTTC. It codes for CASSYSIAGGRLEQYF.

The chain joins TRBV5-4 to TRBJ2-1; 9 nucleotides line up with TRBD2. Germline V CDR1 and CDR2: SGHNT, YYREEE (reference sequence). The CDR3 has 15 residues. Unmatched junction bases numbered 5, after V lost 1 base and J lost 6 bases. The CDR3 sequence is CASSLWGGLANEQFF. CDR3 coding DNA: TGTGCCAGCAGCTTGTGGGGGGGACTAGCCAATGAGCAGTTCTTC.

This chain uses TRBV2 with TRBJ2-7; 14 bases match TRBD2. The CDR3 spans 17 residues. The ends lost 6 bases at V and 1 base at J; junction bases unmatched: 8. The germline V gene encodes CDR1 SNHLY and CDR2 FYNNEI. The CDR3: CASRTGTSGRVSYEQYF. For the CDR3, the DNA is TGTGCCAGCAGGACCGGGACTAGCGGGAGAGTATCCTACGAGCAGTACTTC. Combining the CDR3 with reference TRBV2 and TRBJ2-7 gives the whole variable domain EPEVTQTPSHQVTQMGQEVILRCVPISNHLYFYWYRQILGQKVEFLVSFYNNEISEKSEIFDDQFSVERPDGSNFTLKIRSTKLEDSAMYFCASRTGTSGRVSYEQYFGPGTRLTVT.

This chain connects TRBV9 to TRBJ2-3, with D uncertain. This CDR3 has 14 amino acids. Germline assignment: CDR1 SGDLS and CDR2 YYNGEE. Trimming took off 0 bases at V and 1 base at J, with 6 bases between the two ends. The CDR3 loop reads CASSVEGGTDTQYF. Written as DNA, the CDR3 is TGTGCCAGCAGCGTAGAAGGAGGCACAGATACGCAGTATTTT.

V is TRBV6-1 and J is TRBJ2-7; 10 bases line up with TRBD2. Germline assignment: CDR1 MNHNS and CDR2 SASEGT. The CDR3 covers 13 residues. J lost 6 bases, V lost 7 bases, and 6 bases had no gene match. CDR3 bases: TGTGCCAGCACGGCTAGCGGGAGCGGCGAGCAGTACTTC. Translated: CASTASGSGEQYF.

This chain links TRBV6-1 with TRBJ2-1; 7 bases match TRBD2. Germline V gene lookup returns CDR1 MNHNS and CDR2 SASEGT. The ends lost 1 base at V and 3 bases at J; junction bases unmatched: 3. This CDR3 spans 15 amino acids. This CDR3 reads CASSEEAGSYNEQFF. DNA of the CDR3: TGTGCCAGCAGTGAAGAAGCGGGAAGCTACAATGAGCAGTTCTTC.

This clone was picked up a small number of times. The chain employs TRBV7-2 and TRBJ2-7; 13 bases line up with TRBD2. The CDR3 totals 13 residues. J lost 9 bases, V lost 1 base, and 0 bases had no gene match. CDR1 and CDR2 (germline): SGHTA, FQGNSA. CDR3 in amino acids: CASSLGLAGGQYF. The CDR3, as DNA: TGTGCCAGCAGCTTAGGACTAGCGGGAGGGCAGTACTTC.

In DNA, the CDR3 is TGTGCCAGCAGACCCACAGTGAACACTGAAGCTTTCTTT. Protein product: CASRPTVNTEAFF. The chain links TRBV6-1 to TRBJ1-1; D unresolved. Germline-derived CDR1 and CDR2 are MNHNS and SASEGT. The V end lost 6 bases, the J end lost 0 bases, and 8 bases lay between the germline ends. The CDR3 runs 13 residues.

The chain has TRBV7-2 and TRBJ1-2, with no clear D. V was cut by 1 base and J by 6 bases, with 15 bases left in between. CDR3 length: 15 amino acids. The germline gives CDR1 SGHTA, CDR2 FQGNSA. For the CDR3, the DNA is TGTGCCAGCAGCTTAGGCTCGAGGGTTAGCCATGGCTACACCTTC. Translated: CASSLGSRVSHGYTF.

As concerns this clone: Other DNA sequences in this sample translate to the same CDR3. This chain uses TRBV5-1 with TRBJ2-7, with 7 nucleotides matching TRBD1. The CDR3 sequence is 13 residues long. Germline V gene sequence: CDR1 SGHRS, CDR2 YFSETQ. Trimming removed 2 bases from V and 2 bases from J; junction bases left unmatched: 1. CDR3 residues: CASSFDRAYEQYF. CDR3 bases: TGCGCCAGCAGCTTTGACAGGGCCTACGAGCAGTACTTC. The whole variable domain, remainder taken from reference TRBV5-1 and TRBJ2-7, is KAGVTQTPRYLIKTRGQQVTLSCSPISGHRSVSWYQQTPGQGLQFLFEYFSETQRNKGNFPGRFSGRQFSNSRSEMNVSTLELGDSALYLCASSFDRAYEQYFGPGTRLTVT.

The CDR3 DNA reads as TGTGCCAGCAGCTTTCAGGCGAACACTGAAGCTTTCTTT. Translating gives CASSFQANTEAFF. V usage is TRBV5-8 and J usage is TRBJ1-1; D is uncertain. Germline CDR1 and CDR2: SGHTS and YDEGEE. This CDR3 has 13 amino acids. Between the trimmed V and J ends, which lost 2 bases and 1 base, there was a span of 6 bases.

This clone was found a few times. The V call is TRBV6-1, the J call TRBJ1-1; TRBD1 is a possible D gene (5 bases). Trimming cost V 6 bases and J 0 bases, with 8 bases left between them. Germline V lookup: CDR1 MNHNS, CDR2 SASEGT. The CDR3 runs to 13 residues. CDR3 nucleotide sequence: TGTGCCAGCAGGACAGACCTGAACACTGAAGCTTTCTTT. It encodes CASRTDLNTEAFF.

The rearrangement links TRBV2 to TRBJ1-3; D gene uncertain. This CDR3 spans 13 amino acids. Trimming pared 8 bases from V and 1 base from J, leaving 9 bases between. The germline gives CDR1 SNHLY, CDR2 FYNNEI. In nucleotides, the CDR3 is TGTGCCAGCCATCCGGGGTCTGGAAACACCATATATTTT. It yields the protein CASHPGSGNTIYF. The whole variable domain, remainder taken from reference TRBV2 and TRBJ1-3, is EPEVTQTPSHQVTQMGQEVILRCVPISNHLYFYWYRQILGQKVEFLVSFYNNEISEKSEIFDDQFSVERPDGSNFTLKIRSTKLEDSAMYFCASHPGSGNTIYFGEGSWLTVV.

The CDR3 region has the DNA TGTGCTAGTGGTTTATTAGTCGGTGGAGCTGGGGAGCAGTTCTTC. Translated: CASGLLVGGAGEQFF. The chain employs TRBV12-5 and TRBJ2-1; D remains ambiguous. CDR1 and CDR2 from the germline V gene are LGHNT and FRNRAP. Between the trimmed V and J ends, which lost 3 bases and 10 bases, there was a span of 19 bases. There are 15 residues in the CDR3. The complete variable domain, with remaining parts taken from reference TRBV12-5 and TRBJ2-1, reads DARVTQTPRHKVTEMGQEVTMRCQPILGHNTVFWYRQTMMQGLELLAYFRNRAPLDDSGMPKDRFSAEMPDATLATLKIQPSEPRDSAVYFCASGLLVGGAGEQFFGPGTRLTVL.

V and J are TRBV6-1 and TRBJ1-1; D might be TRBD1 (6 bases). The length of the CDR3 is 17 residues. Deletions cut 1 base from V and 0 bases from J, with 15 bases between. Germline CDR1 reads MNHNS; CDR2 reads SASEGT. In DNA form, the CDR3 reads TGTGCCAGCAGTGAAGGGCAGGGGCGAGCTTTGAACACTGAAGCTTTCTTT. Protein: CASSEGQGRALNTEAFF.

This clone turned up a few times. The chain recombines TRBV6-1 with TRBJ2-5; 9 bases fit TRBD2. Germline loops: CDR1 MNHNS, CDR2 SASEGT. With 1 base clipped from V and 2 bases from J, the junction kept 11 bases outside the gene matches. CDR3 length: 18 residues. CDR3 residues: CASSEVGTPTSGQETQYF. CDR3 DNA sequence: TGTGCCAGCAGTGAAGTAGGGACACCGACTAGCGGACAAGAGACCCAGTACTTC.

J is TRBJ2-3 and V is TRBV5-1; no clear D. The V and J ends lost 0 bases and 1 base respectively, with 12 bases between them. Germline CDR1 is SGHRS and CDR2 is YFSETQ. The CDR3 consists of 16 residues. The CDR3 nucleotides are TGCGCCAGCAGCTTGGAGTTCAGCGCCGGCACAGATACGCAGTATTTT. This translates into CASSLEFSAGTDTQYF.

CDR3 coding DNA: TGTGCCAGCAGTGAAAACTTTGATGGCTACACCTTC. Translated: CASSENFDGYTF. The rearrangement uses TRBV25-1 and TRBJ1-2; D remains ambiguous. Germline assignment: CDR1 MGHDK and CDR2 SYGVNS. This CDR3 region has 12 residues. V shed 2 bases and J shed 6 bases, with 7 bases lying between them.